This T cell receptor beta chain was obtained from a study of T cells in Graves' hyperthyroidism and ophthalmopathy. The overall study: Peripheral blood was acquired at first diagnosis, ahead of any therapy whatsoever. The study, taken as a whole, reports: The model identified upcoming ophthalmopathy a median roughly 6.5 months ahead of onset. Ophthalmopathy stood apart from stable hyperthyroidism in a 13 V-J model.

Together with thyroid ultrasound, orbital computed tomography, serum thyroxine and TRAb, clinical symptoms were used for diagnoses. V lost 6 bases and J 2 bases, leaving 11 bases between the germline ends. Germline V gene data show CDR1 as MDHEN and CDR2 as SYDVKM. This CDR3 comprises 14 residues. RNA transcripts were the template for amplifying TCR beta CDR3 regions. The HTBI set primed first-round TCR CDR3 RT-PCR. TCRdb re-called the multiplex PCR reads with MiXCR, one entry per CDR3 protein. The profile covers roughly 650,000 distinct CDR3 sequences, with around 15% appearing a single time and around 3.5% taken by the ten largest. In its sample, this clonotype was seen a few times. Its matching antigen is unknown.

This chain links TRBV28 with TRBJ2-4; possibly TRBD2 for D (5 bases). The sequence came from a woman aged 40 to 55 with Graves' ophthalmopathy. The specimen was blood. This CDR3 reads CASSQPGTKNIQYF. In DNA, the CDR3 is TGTGCCAGCAGCCAACCCGGGACCAAAAACATTCAGTACTTC.